This entry lists 21 T cell receptor beta chains sequenced from one sample in a study of response to subunit inactivated influenza vaccine. In TCRdb, the RT-PCR reads were re-called with MiXCR into one record per CDR3 protein. The table records 550,000 to 800,000 distinct CDR3 sequences, more than 11% of them present only once. Source: PBMCs from blood, taken 14 to 15 days before vaccination. The source is a man between 45 and 60 years old who received an inactivated influenza vaccine.

This clonotype has only a few counts. The chain couples TRBV10-3 to TRBJ1-1; possibly TRBD1 for D (5 bases). This CDR3 comprises 13 residues. Germline V gene sequence: CDR1 ENHRY, CDR2 SYGVKD. Between the trimmed V and J ends, which lost 10 bases and 0 bases, there was a span of 12 bases. Written as DNA, the CDR3 is TGTGCCACACGACAGAGTTTGAACACTGAAGCTTTCTTT. This gives the protein CATRQSLNTEAFF.

The CDR3 bases are TGCAGTGCCGGGGTCATAATAGCGGGAAAGGGGGTAAATGAGCAGTTCTTC. This translates into CSAGVIIAGKGVNEQFF. V gene TRBV20-1 combines with J gene TRBJ2-1; 8 nucleotides agree with TRBD2. CDR1 and CDR2 (germline): DFQATT, SNEGSKA (reference sequence). V lost 6 bases, J lost 7 bases, and 20 bases stayed unmatched. There are 17 residues in the CDR3.

This clonotype was picked up a small number of times. The V gene is TRBV6-1, the J gene TRBJ2-7; 9 bases align to TRBD1. Germline trimming cut 6 bases from V and 3 bases from J; bases unmatched to any gene: 3. There are 13 residues in the CDR3. Germline V CDR1 and CDR2: MNHNS, SASEGT. In DNA, the CDR3 is TGTGCCAGCAGGACAGGGGGTCACTACGAGCAGTACTTC. This gives the protein CASRTGGHYEQYF.

The chain links TRBV27 to TRBJ2-1; no reliable D call. Trimming left V 6 bases short and J 4 bases short, with 7 bases between. The CDR3 has 12 residues. CDR1 is MNHEY and CDR2 is SMNVEV in the germline V gene (reference sequence). The CDR3 sequence: CASREGYNEQFF. In nucleotides, the CDR3 is TGTGCCAGCAGAGAAGGGTACAATGAGCAGTTCTTC.

This clonotype was observed a few times. The rearrangement links TRBV29-1 to TRBJ2-7, with 7 bases matching TRBD2. The CDR3 runs 15 residues. V trimming: 7 bases; J trimming: 3 bases; junction bases outside the gene matches: 15. CDR1 is SQVTM and CDR2 is ANQGSEA in the germline V gene. Here the CDR3 DNA reads TGCAGCGCCGAGTTGCAAGAGCGGGGCAACTACGAGCAGTACTTC. It encodes CSAELQERGNYEQYF.

The chain recombines TRBV19 with TRBJ2-7; 9 bases are shared with TRBD1. V was pared by 5 bases and J by 1 base, with 6 bases of the junction left unmatched. The CDR3 is made up of 15 amino acids. Germline V gene data show CDR1 as LNHDA and CDR2 as SQIVND (reference sequence). The CDR3 nucleotides read TGTGCCAGTAGTGACGGGACAGGGATATCCTACGAGCAGTACTTC. As protein: CASSDGTGISYEQYF.

V and J are TRBV7-2 and TRBJ2-3; no clear D gene. The CDR3 extends over 15 amino acids. V was shortened by 2 bases and J by 0 bases, with 9 bases between the two germline ends. CDR1 and CDR2 from the germline V gene are SGHTA and FQGNSA. The CDR3 coding sequence is TGTGCCAGCAGCTTATCAACAACTAGCACAGATACGCAGTATTTT. Translation gives CASSLSTTSTDTQYF.

The chain recombines TRBV30 with TRBJ1-2, with 7 bases that match TRBD1. Germline values: CDR1 GTSNPN, CDR2 SVGIG (reference sequence). V dropped 6 bases and J dropped 4; count of bases not matched to a gene: 8. This CDR3 spans 13 amino acids. The CDR3 DNA reads TGTGCCTGTCCAACCCCAGGGGGCTATGGCTACACCTTC. The encoded protein is CACPTPGGYGYTF.

This chain links TRBV5-1 with TRBJ2-1, with 11 bases lining up with TRBD2. The CDR3 spans 17 residues. Germline assignment: CDR1 SGHRS and CDR2 YFSETQ. Trimming removed 4 bases from V and 4 bases from J; junction bases left unmatched: 10. The CDR3 protein is CASSTFGTSGLYNEQFF. CDR3 nucleotide sequence: TGCGCCAGCAGCACTTTCGGGACTAGCGGACTTTACAATGAGCAGTTCTTC.

V gene TRBV20-1 combines with J gene TRBJ2-1; D ambiguous. Between the trimmed V and J ends, which lost 3 bases and 10 bases, there was a span of 16 bases. This CDR3 contains 13 residues. CDR1 and CDR2 (germline): DFQATT, SNEGSKA (reference sequence). The CDR3 nucleotides are TGCAGTGCTAGGGCGCACGTTCAGAGGGAGCAGTTCTTC. Residues: CSARAHVQREQFF.

This clonotype came up a few times. The genes are TRBV11-2 and TRBJ2-1; 7 nucleotides agree with TRBD2. The CDR3 covers 18 residues. Per germline, CDR1 SGHAT and CDR2 FQNNGV. The trim removed 1 base at V and 0 bases at J, leaving 9 bases unmatched. The DNA for the CDR3 is TGTGCCAGCAGCTTAGTACTAGCGAGGAGTGGCTCCTACAATGAGCAGTTCTTC. Protein sequence: CASSLVLARSGSYNEQFF.

This sequence joins TRBV7-9 and TRBJ2-5; TRBD2 aligns across 10 bases. V lost 2 bases, J lost 4 bases, and 4 bases stayed unmatched. Germline CDR1 SEHNR, CDR2 FQNEAQ (reference sequence). The CDR3 has 15 amino acids. CDR3 sequence: CASSLISGGPETQYF. In nucleotides, the CDR3 is TGTGCCAGCAGCTTAATTAGCGGGGGGCCAGAGACCCAGTACTTC.

This clonotype was counted only a few times. This sequence joins TRBV11-1 and TRBJ2-3; the match to TRBD1 covers 12 bases. The V and J ends lost 5 bases and 3 bases, in that order; junction bases with no gene match: 9. CDR1 and CDR2 from the germline V gene are SGHAT and FQDESV (reference sequence). The CDR3 totals 17 residues. The CDR3 DNA follows: TGTGCCAGCAGCGGGGACAGGGGGCGACACGGGACAGATACGCAGTATTTT. It translates to CASSGDRGRHGTDTQYF.

The CDR3 DNA reads as TGTGCCAGCAGAAACACGTGGCAAGAGACCCAGTACTTC. Encoded protein: CASRNTWQETQYF. J is TRBJ2-5 and V is TRBV25-1; D remains unclear. The length of the CDR3 is 13 residues. Per the germline V gene, CDR1 is MGHDK and CDR2 is SYGVNS. V shed 6 bases and J shed 2 bases, with 10 bases lying between them.

The genes are TRBV24-1 and TRBJ2-1; 9 bases are a match to TRBD2. V lost 5 bases, J lost 2 bases, and 9 bases stayed unmatched. Looked up from germline, CDR1 is KGHDR and CDR2 is SFDVKD. The CDR3 covers 17 residues. The CDR3 bases are TGTGCCACCAGTGCCTCCTCCCGCGGGGGGGCCTACAATGAGCAGTTCTTC. Protein product: CATSASSRGGAYNEQFF.

At least ten counts were recorded for this clonotype. The gene calls are TRBV5-1 and TRBJ2-7; no definite D call. Germline CDR1 is SGHRS and CDR2 is YFSETQ. V lost 4 bases to trimming and J lost 6 bases, with 11 bases between them. CDR3 length: 12 residues. The CDR3 spells CASSPQSGEQYF. Written as DNA, the CDR3 is TGCGCCAGCAGCCCTCAATCGGGCGAGCAGTACTTC.

This clonotype came up a few times. The chain couples TRBV11-2 to TRBJ1-4; D is unresolved. CDR3 length equals 13 residues. CDR1 SGHAT and CDR2 FQNNGV come from the germline V gene. V was trimmed by 3 bases and J by 7 bases, leaving 9 bases between them. CDR3 nucleotide sequence: TGTGCCAGCAGCTTGCCCAGTTCTGAAAAACTGTTTTTT. It is translated as CASSLPSSEKLFF.

This clonotype has a handful of counts. The J gene is TRBJ2-5, the V gene TRBV21-1; the table's D call TRBD1 went unverified against the DNA. TRBV21-1 corresponds to a pseudogene. The CDR3 contains 16 residues. The CDR3: CASSKPLRDRKETQYF. CDR3 bases: TGTGCCAGCAGCAAACCCCTCCGGGACAGAAAAGAGACCCAGTACTTC.

This clonotype was observed a handful of times. The chain has TRBV9 and TRBJ2-2, with 13 bases matching TRBD2. The CDR3 consists of 19 residues. Unmatched junction bases numbered 13, after V lost 2 bases and J lost 6 bases. The germline V gene encodes CDR1 SGDLS and CDR2 YYNGEE. CDR3 DNA: TGTGCCAGCAGCGTCTCTGGACTAGCGGGAGTATGGTCTGCCGGGGAGCTGTTTTTT. The encoded protein is CASSVSGLAGVWSAGELFF. The variable domain in full, with the rest retrieved from reference TRBV9 and TRBJ2-2, is DSGVTQTPKHLITATGQRVTLRCSPRSGDLSVYWYQQSLDQGLQFLIQYYNGEERAKGNILERFSAQQFPDLHSELNLSSLELGDSALYFCASSVSGLAGVWSAGELFFGEGSRLTVL.

J is TRBJ2-2 and V is TRBV13, with no clear D. The CDR3 covers 13 residues. The V end lost 7 bases, the J end lost 1 base, and 7 bases lay between the germline ends. Germline assignment: CDR1 PRHDT and CDR2 FYEKMQ (reference sequence). The CDR3 is CASKVENTGELFF. The DNA for the CDR3 is TGTGCCAGCAAGGTAGAGAACACCGGGGAGCTGTTTTTT.

The rearrangement uses TRBV20-1 and TRBJ1-4, with a possible D match to TRBD1 (5 bases). V was trimmed by 3 bases and J by 0 bases, leaving 17 bases between them. The CDR3 is 17 amino acids. The germline gives CDR1 DFQATT, CDR2 SNEGSKA (reference sequence). DNA for the CDR3: TGCAGTGCTAGCGGGGGGACCGGTATTGCAACTAATGAAAAACTGTTTTTT. This translates into CSASGGTGIATNEKLFF.